One sample yielded the 11 T cell receptor beta chains listed below, sequenced in a study of tumor-infiltrating lymphocytes in primary liver carcinoma. Both RNA and DNA were isolated together from about 20-30 mg of bulk tissue that had not been sorted. TCR beta cDNA was made from 500 ng total RNA with a constant-region primer. Generation of the TCR beta libraries relied on three nested multiplex PCR rounds using slightly modified ARM-PCR. Each of the first two PCR rounds ran roughly 9 cycles with TRBV1-TRBV30 forward and C-beta reverse primers. Via MiXCR, TCRdb re-called the multiplex PCR reads, giving one row per CDR3 protein. The table records around 100,000 distinct CDR3 sequences, roughly 69% of them present only once. Sequencing was carried out using liver tumor tissue from sampling region 5. Subset defined: tumor region T5, tumor centre. The receptors stem from a woman aged 55-70 years with primary liver carcinoma and hepatitis B virus infection.

With regard to this clonotype: A much larger clone differs from this one at a single base, so this may be a read error. This chain uses TRBV4-1 with TRBJ2-1; TRBD1 matches at 7 bases. From germline, CDR1 is MGHRA and CDR2 YSYEKL. The CDR3 is 14 residues long. This CDR3 reads CTSSQEGQNNEQFF. The CDR3 DNA reads as TGCACCAGCAGCCAAGAGGGACAGAACAATGAGCAGTTCTTC.

In regard to this clonotype: This CDR3 is missing its conserved last phenylalanine or tryptophan, likely due to a read error. This rearrangement joins TRBV28 to TRBJ1-1, with D maybe TRBD1 (5 bases). This CDR3 spans 16 amino acids. The germline V gene encodes CDR1 MDHEN and CDR2 SYDVKM. CDR3 nucleotide sequence: TGTGCCATCAGTTTCCCCAGGGCGACCTTGAACACTGAAGCTTTCTCT. Its protein product is CAISFPRATLNTEAFS.

Notes on this clonotype: The junction differs from germline at one of its ends, possibly a read error. The gene calls are TRBV5-1 and TRBJ2-3, with D perhaps TRBD1 (6 bases). Per the germline V gene, CDR1 is SGHRS and CDR2 is YFSETQ. CDR3 length: 12 amino acids. Written as DNA, the CDR3 is TGCGCCAGCAGTTTAGGGGGAGATACGCACTATTTT. Protein: CASSLGGDTHYF.

This clonotype was counted a few times. A junction boundary mismatches the germline segment, possibly from a read error. The chain employs TRBV6-6 and TRBJ2-2; tentatively, D is TRBD1 or TRBD2 (7 bases each). This CDR3 region has 15 residues. Looked up from germline, CDR1 is MNHNY and CDR2 is SVGAGI (reference sequence). The CDR3, as DNA: TGTGCAAGCAGCAGGGAGGGGGCGCACACCGGGGAGCTGTTATTT. It yields the protein CASSREGAHTGELLF.

As concerns this clonotype: One base away lies a much larger clone, so this may be a sequencing read error. The genes are TRBV5-1 and TRBJ1-2; D unclear. The CDR3 is 14 amino acids. The germline V gene has CDR1 SGHRS and CDR2 YFSETQ. The CDR3 nucleotides are TGCGCCAACAGCTTGGATCAGGCACCATATGGCTACACCTTC. Its protein is CANSLDQAPYGYTF.

About this clonotype itself: A junction end diverges from the germline sequence, so it may reflect a read error. J is TRBJ2-7 and V is TRBV4-2; D may match TRBD1 or TRBD2 (5 bases each). This CDR3 is built from 14 residues. Germline assignment: CDR1 LGHNA and CDR2 YNFKEQ. CDR3 loop: CAGSQGQGDYEQYF. CDR3 coding DNA: TGTGCCGGCAGCCAGGGTCAGGGAGACTACGAGCAGTACTTC.

Concerning this clonotype itself: The final CDR3 position lacks the conserved phenylalanine or tryptophan, pointing to a likely read error. This sequence joins TRBV11-2 and TRBJ2-1; 7 bases fit TRBD1. J lost 5 bases, V lost 2 bases, and 12 bases had no gene match. The CDR3 totals 17 residues. Looked up from germline, CDR1 is SGHAT and CDR2 is FQNNGV. The CDR3 sequence is CASSLRPGQRFNNEQFP. Written as DNA, the CDR3 is TGTGCCAGCAGCTTACGACCGGGACAGAGATTCAACAATGAGCAGTTCCCC.

This clonotype was counted only a few times. The chain has TRBV28 and TRBJ1-2, with a tentative D call TRBD1 (5 bases). V lost 3 bases, J lost 8 bases, and 16 bases lay in between. Looked up from germline, CDR1 is MDHEN and CDR2 is SYDVKM. The CDR3 consists of 14 residues. The CDR3 DNA sequence: TGTGCCAGCAGTTTGGGGGGGGATGGCCGGGGCTACACCTTC. Encoded protein: CASSLGGDGRGYTF.

With respect to this clonotype: One junction end does not reproduce the germline sequence, and a read error may be involved. The chain couples TRBV29-1 to TRBJ2-2, with a possible D match to TRBD1 (6 bases). This CDR3 comprises 14 residues. CDR1 is SQVTM, CDR2 ANQGSEA, per germline. Written as DNA, the CDR3 is TGCAGCGCCGAACCAAGGGGGAAGACCGGGGAGCTATTTTTT. It encodes CSAEPRGKTGELFF.

About this clonotype itself: The junction differs from germline at one of its ends, possibly a read error. V is TRBV11-1 and J is TRBJ2-3; D gene unclear. CDR1 SGHAT and CDR2 FQDESV come from the germline V gene (reference sequence). CDR3 length equals 14 residues. CDR3 loop: CASSLRQRAAESHF. The CDR3 bases are TGTGCCAGCAGTTTAAGGCAACGTGCGGCAGAGTCTCACTTC.

This clonotype was seen ten or more times. This chain uses TRBV5-4 with TRBJ1-1, with D maybe TRBD1 (5 bases). Germline CDR1 reads SGHNT; CDR2 reads YYREEE (reference sequence). The CDR3 loop spans 16 amino acids. V lost 3 bases to trimming and J lost 1 base, with 16 bases between them. The CDR3 DNA is TGTGCCAGCAGCTGGGGCGTTAAAGGGCAGAACACTGAAGCTTTCTTT. Translated: CASSWGVKGQNTEAFF.